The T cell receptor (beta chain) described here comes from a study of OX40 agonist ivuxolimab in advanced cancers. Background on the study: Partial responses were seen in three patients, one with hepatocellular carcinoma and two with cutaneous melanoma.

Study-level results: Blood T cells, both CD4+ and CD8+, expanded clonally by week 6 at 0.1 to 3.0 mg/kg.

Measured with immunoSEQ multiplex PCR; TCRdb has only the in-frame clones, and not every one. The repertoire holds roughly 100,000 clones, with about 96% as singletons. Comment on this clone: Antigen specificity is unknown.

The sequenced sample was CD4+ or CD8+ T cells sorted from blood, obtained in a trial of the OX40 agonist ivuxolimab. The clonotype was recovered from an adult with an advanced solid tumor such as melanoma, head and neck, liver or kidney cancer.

For the CDR3, the DNA is TGTGCCAGCAGCGTAGCGGGAGGTCTCTATGAGCAGTTCTTC. This gives the protein CASSVAGGLYEQFF. V is TRBV27 and J is TRBJ2-1; 10 nucleotides align to TRBD2. The trim removed 6 bases at V and 8 bases at J, leaving 7 bases unmatched. This CDR3 is built from 14 residues. The germline gives CDR1 MNHEY, CDR2 SMNVEV (reference sequence).